The clone carrying this T cell receptor (beta chain) was recorded only once. Its antigen is still unknown. These data belong to a study of cytomegalovirus exposure and HLA in healthy donors. Regarding the study as a whole: There was a cluster of highly shared sequence variants that was likely a sequencing artifact.

The CDR3 contains 18 residues. Germline CDR1 and CDR2: SEHNR and FQNEAQ (reference sequence). V lost 7 bases, J lost 5 bases, and 27 bases lay in between. PCR used 60 Vbeta primers and 13 Jbeta primers. Assay: immunoSEQ multiplex PCR; the TCRdb copy retains only in-frame clones and omits some. The sample yields about 140,000 clones, about 82% seen once. Donors were ostensibly healthy at sampling, although undocumented immune exposures were probable. The clonotype comes from a man aged 30 to 39 in good health. The sample taken for sequencing was PBMCs. V is TRBV7-9 and J is TRBJ2-1; TRBD2 might be the D (6 bases). CDR3 DNA: TGTGCCAGCATCCTAAGGGGTGGAGGAGCTAGCGCCAACAATGAGCAGTTCTTC. Residues: CASILRGGGASANNEQFF.